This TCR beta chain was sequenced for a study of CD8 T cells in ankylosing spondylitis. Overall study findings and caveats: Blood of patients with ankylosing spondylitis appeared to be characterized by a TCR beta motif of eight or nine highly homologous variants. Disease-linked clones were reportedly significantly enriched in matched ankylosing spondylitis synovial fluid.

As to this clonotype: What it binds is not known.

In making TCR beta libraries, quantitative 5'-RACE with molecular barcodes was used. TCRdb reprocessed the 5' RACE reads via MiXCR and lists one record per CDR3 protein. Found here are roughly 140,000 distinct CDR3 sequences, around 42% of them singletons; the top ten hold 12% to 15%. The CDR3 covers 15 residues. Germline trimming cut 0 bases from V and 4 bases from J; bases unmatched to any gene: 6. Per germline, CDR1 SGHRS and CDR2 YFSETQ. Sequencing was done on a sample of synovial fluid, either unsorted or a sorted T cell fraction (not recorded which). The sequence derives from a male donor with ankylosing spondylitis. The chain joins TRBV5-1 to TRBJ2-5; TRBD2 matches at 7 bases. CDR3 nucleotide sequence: TGCGCCAGCAGCTTGGCCCTCCTAGCGGTAGAGACCCAGTACTTC. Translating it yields CASSLALLAVETQYF.